This entry features one TCR beta chain sequence. TCR beta CDR3 regions were amplified from RNA. RT-PCR in the first round (using the HTBI primer set) targeted the TCR CDR3. Each CDR3 protein is one row after TCRdb ran MiXCR on the multiplex PCR reads. The sample contains 600,000 or so distinct CDR3 sequences, around 46% of which appear only once. V lost 1 base and J 5 bases, leaving 17 bases between the germline ends. Germline CDR1 is DFQATT and CDR2 is SNEGSKA (reference sequence). The CDR3 extends over 15 amino acids. Patients aged 18 to 65 had newly diagnosed hyperthyroidism of under 2 months' duration. These data belong to a study of T cells in Graves' hyperthyroidism and ophthalmopathy.

The specimen was peripheral blood or thyroid tissue (not recorded which). The chain carries TRBV20-1 and TRBJ1-2; TRBD1 is a possible D gene (5 bases). The TCR comes from a woman aged 18-35 years with Graves' hyperthyroidism. CDR3 sequence reads: CSARVTWTEGYGYTF. The DNA of the CDR3 is TGCAGTGCTAGAGTAACCTGGACCGAGGGGTATGGCTACACCTTC.